In this sample, the clone carrying this T cell receptor (beta chain) turned up a few times. The Seattle patients joined while their infection was active and were tracked longitudinally afterward. The data were obtained in a study of blood T cell repertoires in COVID-19. Turning to the study itself: Researchers got acute and convalescent COVID-19 samples from the United States, Italy and Spain. Nucleic acid was either cDNA or gDNA, and it came from T cells, B-cell-depleted T cells, or PBMCs.

V was clipped by 5 bases and J by 6 bases, with 16 bases between them. The germline CDR1 and CDR2 sequences are KGHSH and LQKENI. This CDR3 is 14 amino acids long. Per the original methods: Estimates of nucleated cell counts were drawn from the amplification of reference gene primers. Data came from immunoSEQ multiplex PCR; TCRdb stores just in-frame clones and leaves some out. Clonal size and the V and J genes are those of that table, whereas D and trimming came from the DNA. The data show approximately 170,000 clones, with over 80% seen just once and more than 7.5% held by the top ten. This TCR came from a woman aged 70-85 years with COVID-19, enrolled during active disease. The chain is built from TRBV18 and TRBJ1-2; D might be TRBD1 (6 bases). The sample taken for sequencing was peripheral blood. CDR3 in DNA: TGTGCCAGCTCAATTCGACAGGAAACTAATGGCTACACCTTC. Amino acids: CASSIRQETNGYTF.